Following are 21 T cell receptor beta chains from one sample sequenced in a study of regulatory T cells in long-lasting Graves disease. This sample's time point: newly diagnosed GD, antithyroid drugs for less than 3 months. Making the TCR library involved RNA that had been extracted from PBMCs. Researchers made TCR beta libraries by using iRepertoire HTBI primers and running Arm-PCR on CDR3 regions. TCRdb used MiXCR to reprocess the multiplex PCR reads, holding one entry per CDR3 protein. The repertoire holds a few hundred thousand distinct CDR3 sequences, with roughly a sixth as singletons. The data were also submitted as part of a second study, on T cells in Graves' hyperthyroidism and ophthalmopathy.

The sample consisted of peripheral blood mononuclear cells (PBMCs), taken at new diagnosis, from a patient treated with antithyroid drugs. The receptors were sampled from a man in his forties or fifties with Graves disease.

This clonotype showed up many times. The genes are TRBV29-1 and TRBJ2-7, with D possibly being TRBD2 (5 bases). V dropped 6 bases and J dropped 6 bases, with 18 bases sitting between them. Germline values: CDR1 SQVTM, CDR2 ANQGSEA. This CDR3 has 13 amino acids. CDR3 sequence: CSVRRSGNGEQYF. The CDR3 DNA follows: TGCAGCGTGAGGAGGTCGGGGAATGGCGAGCAGTACTTC.

This clonotype was recorded at least ten times. The V call is TRBV28, the J call TRBJ1-4; a weak D match, TRBD1 (5 bases). Between the trimmed V and J ends, which lost 6 bases and 5 bases, there was a span of 13 bases. The CDR3 extends over 14 amino acids. Germline V CDR1 and CDR2: MDHEN, SYDVKM. CDR3 in amino acids: CASSITNRNEKLFF. DNA of the CDR3: TGTGCCAGCAGCATTACTAACAGGAATGAAAAACTGTTTTTT.

This clonotype was seen ten or more times. Relative to the germline gene, one junction end is altered; a read error may explain this. The chain joins TRBV7-7 to TRBJ2-1, with TRBD1 matching over 10 bases. Germline V gene data show CDR1 as SSHAT and CDR2 as FNYEAQ (reference sequence). This CDR3 is built from 16 residues. Here the CDR3 reads CASSRTGTGAYNEQFF. CDR3 bases: TGTGCTAGCAGCCGTACCGGGACAGGGGCCTACAATGAGCAGTTCTTC.

This clonotype has at least ten counts. The V call is TRBV18, the J call TRBJ2-2; D possibly corresponds to TRBD1 (5 bases). The CDR3 loop spans 16 amino acids. V was pared by 3 bases and J by 2 bases, with 13 bases between. The germline gives CDR1 KGHSH, CDR2 LQKENI. Here the CDR3 DNA reads TGTGCCAGCTCACCCCTTGGGGCCGTCAACACCGGGGAGCTGTTTTTT. It is translated as CASSPLGAVNTGELFF.

The rearrangement uses TRBV27 and TRBJ2-7; tentative D call: TRBD1 (6 bases). The germline V gene encodes CDR1 MNHEY and CDR2 SMNVEV (reference sequence). The CDR3 consists of 15 residues. V dropped 4 bases and J dropped 4 bases, with 17 bases sitting between them. The CDR3 here is CASSWGGSGEYEQYF. DNA for the CDR3: TGTGCCAGCAGTTGGGGTGGGTCAGGGGAGTACGAGCAGTACTTC.

This clonotype was observed at least ten times. The J gene is TRBJ2-7, the V gene TRBV28; perhaps D is TRBD1 or TRBD2 (5 bases each). The CDR3 is 14 amino acids. V gave up 5 bases and J gave up 3 bases, with 14 bases separating them. Per germline, CDR1 MDHEN and CDR2 SYDVKM. In nucleotides, the CDR3 is TGTGCCAGCAGTAGCATTACAGGAGGCTACGAGCAGTACTTC. It yields the protein CASSSITGGYEQYF.

This clonotype came up a few times. The CDR3 sequence is CASSPRDGPYEQYF. The DNA for the CDR3 is TGTGCCAGCAGCCCCCGGGACGGACCCTACGAGCAGTACTTC. This rearrangement joins TRBV5-4 to TRBJ2-7; D may match TRBD1 or TRBD2 (5 bases each). The germline V gene has CDR1 SGHNT and CDR2 YYREEE (reference sequence). The CDR3 loop spans 14 amino acids. With 4 bases removed from V and 2 bases from J, the gap between germline ends came to 13 bases.

This clonotype was found many times. V and J are TRBV12-3 or TRBV12-4 and TRBJ1-2; 8 bases map to TRBD1. This CDR3 spans 15 amino acids. V lost 6 bases and J lost 2; bases outside the gene matches: 8. CDR3 coding DNA: TGTGCCAGCAGGCCGGGACAGGCCCGAAACTATGGCTACACCTTC. It is translated as CASRPGQARNYGYTF.

This clonotype has a count of ten or more. V is TRBV28 and J is TRBJ2-1; D gene ambiguous. The CDR3 consists of 17 residues. Germline CDR1 MDHEN, CDR2 SYDVKM. The V and J ends lost 10 bases and 0 bases respectively, with 22 bases between them. The CDR3 DNA sequence: TGTGCCACCTATTCCTCTTTTGGGCGGCGCTCCTACAATGAGCAGTTCTTC. This gives the protein CATYSSFGRRSYNEQFF.

This clonotype was detected ten times or more. The V gene is TRBV5-5, the J gene TRBJ1-1; 9 bases align to TRBD1. The CDR3 loop spans 15 amino acids. Germline CDR1 is SGHKS and CDR2 is YYEKEE (reference sequence). V lost 1 base, J lost 3 bases, and 4 bases stayed unmatched. In DNA, the CDR3 is TGTGCCAGCAGCTTGACAGGGGGCAGGTACACTGAAGCTTTCTTT. As protein: CASSLTGGRYTEAFF.

The sample holds a few counts of this clonotype. The chain combines TRBV6-9 with TRBJ1-5; D remains ambiguous. V lost 3 bases and J lost 5, with 11 bases in between. There are 14 residues in the CDR3. The germline V gene has CDR1 MNHGY and CDR2 SVAAGI. The CDR3 DNA follows: TGTGCCAGCAGTTACTGGCGTTTCTATCAGCCCCAGCATTTT. The encoded protein is CASSYWRFYQPQHF.

The chain combines TRBV9 with TRBJ1-6; possibly TRBD1 for D (6 bases). The CDR3 runs 14 residues. The germline gives CDR1 SGDLS, CDR2 YYNGEE. Trimming shortened V by 5 bases and J by 3 bases, and 9 bases separated the two germline ends. The CDR3 is CASSDRLYNSPLHF. CDR3 in DNA: TGTGCCAGCAGTGACAGGCTCTATAATTCACCCCTCCACTTT. The whole variable domain, remainder taken from reference TRBV9 and TRBJ1-6, is DSGVTQTPKHLITATGQRVTLRCSPRSGDLSVYWYQQSLDQGLQFLIQYYNGEERAKGNILERFSAQQFPDLHSELNLSSLELGDSALYFCASSDRLYNSPLHFGNGTRLTVT.

This clonotype was counted between two and nine times. The rearrangement joins TRBV2 to TRBJ2-5; D uncertain. With 1 base removed from V and 1 base from J, the gap between germline ends came to 7 bases. The CDR3 length is 14 residues. Germline V gene data show CDR1 as SNHLY and CDR2 as FYNNEI. CDR3 nucleotides: TGTGCCAGCAGTGAAGACAGACGCCAAGAGACCCAGTACTTC. This translates into CASSEDRRQETQYF.

This clonotype was counted many times. This chain links TRBV7-9 with TRBJ2-3; the D is unclear. The CDR3 spans 11 residues. V was cut by 4 bases and J by 5 bases, with 4 bases left in between. In germline, CDR1 is SEHNR, CDR2 FQNEAQ (reference sequence). The CDR3: CASSYRDTQYF. The CDR3 bases are TGTGCCAGCAGCTACCGAGATACGCAGTATTTT.

This clonotype was observed a few times. It may be a read error: a sequence one base away is much more abundant. CDR3 in amino acids: CASSLVTGGERLFF. The CDR3 DNA is TGCGCCAGCAGCTTGGTAACGGGCGGTGAAAGACTGTTTTTT. The V gene is TRBV5-1, the J gene TRBJ1-4; no definite D call. Germline assignment: CDR1 SGHRS and CDR2 YFSETQ. This CDR3 spans 14 amino acids.

This clonotype was observed a few times. This chain connects TRBV5-6 to TRBJ2-3, with 7 bases fitting TRBD1. The CDR3 runs to 15 residues. The germline V gene encodes CDR1 SGHDT and CDR2 YYEEEE. The junction had 4 bases not matched to a gene; V was cut back by 2 bases and J by 1 base. CDR3 coding DNA: TGTGCCAGCAGCTTTGAGGGGGCCGGCACAGATACGCAGTATTTT. Protein product: CASSFEGAGTDTQYF.

This clonotype has more than one count but fewer than ten. The V and J genes are TRBV6-2 or TRBV6-3 and TRBJ2-2, with 10 bases lining up with TRBD1. Germline V gene lookup returns CDR1 MNHEY and CDR2 SVGEGT. V shed 5 bases, J shed 4 bases, and the junction held 10 bases outside the gene matches. This CDR3 spans 17 amino acids. In DNA form, the CDR3 reads TGTGCCAGCAGTGAATATGGACAGGGGGTATCCACCGGGGAGCTGTTTTTT. As protein: CASSEYGQGVSTGELFF.

Remarks on this clonotype: A single base separates this from a much larger clone, so it may be a read error. The chain has TRBV9 and TRBJ2-3; possible D gene TRBD2, 6 bases. This CDR3 spans 17 amino acids. The germline CDR1 and CDR2 sequences are SGDLS and YYNGEE. CDR3 loop: CASSVAATGTSTDTRYF. In DNA, the CDR3 is TGTGCCAGCAGCGTAGCTGCGACCGGAACTAGCACAGATACGCGGTATTTT. The variable domain in full, completed from reference TRBV9 and TRBJ2-3, reads DSGVTQTPKHLITATGQRVTLRCSPRSGDLSVYWYQQSLDQGLQFLIQYYNGEERAKGNILERFSAQQFPDLHSELNLSSLELGDSALYFCASSVAATGTSTDTRYFGPGTRLTVL.

About this clonotype: A much larger clone sits a single nucleotide away, making a read error possible. The chain links TRBV11-3 to TRBJ1-4, with TRBD1 matching 7 bases. With V trimmed by 7 bases and J by 0 bases, 8 bases remained unmatched. The CDR3 is 16 amino acids. Germline lookup yields CDR1 SGHNT and CDR2 YENEEA. Written as DNA, the CDR3 is TGTGCCAGCAACCCACGGACAGGCGCAACTAATGAAAAACTGTTTTTT. Its translation: CASNPRTGATNEKLFF. Full variable domain (outside the CDR3, taken from reference TRBV11-3 and TRBJ1-4): EAGVVQSPRYKIIEKKQPVAFWCNPISGHNTLYWYLQNLGQGPELLIRYENEEAVDDSQLPKDRFSAERLKGVDSTLKIQPAELGDSAVYLCASNPRTGATNEKLFFGSGTQLSVL.

The table lists this clonotype with many counts. The CDR3 sequence is CASSPNSGRETQYF. CDR3 in DNA: TGCGCCAGCAGTCCGAACAGCGGCCGGGAGACCCAGTACTTC. The chain recombines TRBV5-1 with TRBJ2-5; tentative D call: TRBD2 (5 bases). Germline CDR1 SGHRS, CDR2 YFSETQ. The CDR3 consists of 14 residues. The V end lost 5 bases, the J end lost 5 bases, and 16 bases lay between the germline ends.

This clonotype occurred many times. This chain links TRBV24-1 with TRBJ2-1; 8 bases match TRBD1. With V trimmed by 4 bases and J by 7 bases, 11 bases remained unmatched. Germline V lookup: CDR1 KGHDR, CDR2 SFDVKD. This CDR3 comprises 16 residues. The CDR3 DNA sequence: TGTGCCACCAGTGACTCGGACAGGGTCAGGTGGAATGAGCAGTTCTTC. It specifies CATSDSDRVRWNEQFF.